This T cell receptor beta chain was sequenced in a study of somatic mutations in cytotoxic T cells in rheumatoid arthritis. Looking at the study overall: Patient blood, which was peripheral blood collected as 30 ml EDTA, was drawn right after diagnosis and before any treatment started.

General study results and limits: No significant CD8+ T-cell clonality difference was found between rheumatoid arthritis patients and age-matched controls.

The protocol was immunoSEQ multiplex PCR, while the TCRdb copy is restricted to in-frame clones and leaves out a portion. The repertoire holds roughly 20,000 clones, around 75% seen once, with roughly 12% in the top ten. Germline lookup yields CDR1 PRHDT and CDR2 FYEKMQ (reference sequence). V lost 0 bases to trimming and J lost 1 base, with 6 bases between them. The CDR3 loop spans 14 amino acids. Worth noting for this clone: Its target is unknown.

Magnetic beads with positive selection isolated CD4+ and CD8+ fractions, whose purity was verified by flow cytometry. V is TRBV13 and J is TRBJ1-1; unclear D gene. The source is an adult with rheumatoid arthritis. The sequencing sample was made of CD8+ T cells sorted from blood. CDR3 bases: TGTGCCAGCAGCTTAGGCTGGGAGAACACTGAAGCTTTCTTT. Its protein product is CASSLGWENTEAFF. Filled out from reference TRBV13 and TRBJ1-1, the complete variable domain reads AAGVIQSPRHLIKEKRETATLKCYPIPRHDTVYWYQQGPGQDPQFLISFYEKMQSDKGSIPDRFSAQQFSDYHSELNMSSLELGDSALYFCASSLGWENTEAFFGQGTRLTVV.